The entry below gives a single T cell receptor (beta chain) sequence along with its context. This sample is part of a study of control samples from healthy donors and cancer patients. Profiling relied on immunoSEQ multiplex PCR, and the TCRdb table lists in-frame clones only, not all of them. The table lists approximately 170,000 clones, 88% of them singletons. This CDR3 is built from 16 residues. Trimming at V came to 11 bases and at J to 6 bases, leaving 11 bases not matched to a gene. Looked up from germline, CDR1 is MGHRA and CDR2 is YSYEKL. Sequencing used blood. The chain combines TRBV4-1 with TRBJ2-1, with 15 bases lining up with TRBD2. This receptor was taken from a woman younger than 45 in good health. CDR3 residues: CAPRRPGLAGGNEQFF. The CDR3 nucleotides read TGCGCCCCCCGCCGACCGGGACTAGCGGGAGGCAATGAGCAGTTCTTC.